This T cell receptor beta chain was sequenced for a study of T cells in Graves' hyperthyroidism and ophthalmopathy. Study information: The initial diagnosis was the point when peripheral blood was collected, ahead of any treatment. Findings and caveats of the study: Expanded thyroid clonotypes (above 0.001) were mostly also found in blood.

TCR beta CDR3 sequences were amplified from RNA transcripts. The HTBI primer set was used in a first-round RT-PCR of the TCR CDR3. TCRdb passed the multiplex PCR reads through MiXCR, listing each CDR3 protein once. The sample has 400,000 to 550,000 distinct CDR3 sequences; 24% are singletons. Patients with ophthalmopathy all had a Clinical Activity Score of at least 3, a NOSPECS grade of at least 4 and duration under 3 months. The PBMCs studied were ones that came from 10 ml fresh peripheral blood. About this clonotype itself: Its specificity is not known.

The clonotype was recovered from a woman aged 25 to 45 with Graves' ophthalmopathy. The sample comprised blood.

CDR3 in DNA: TGTGCCAGCAGCCTGAGGAGCGGGGGCTTGGAGCAGTACTTC. Translation gives CASSLRSGGLEQYF. The chain has TRBV6-1 and TRBJ2-7; TRBD2 aligns across 8 bases. Trimming cost V 6 bases and J 7 bases; bases outside gene matches: 11. In germline, CDR1 is MNHNS, CDR2 SASEGT. The CDR3 is 14 residues long.